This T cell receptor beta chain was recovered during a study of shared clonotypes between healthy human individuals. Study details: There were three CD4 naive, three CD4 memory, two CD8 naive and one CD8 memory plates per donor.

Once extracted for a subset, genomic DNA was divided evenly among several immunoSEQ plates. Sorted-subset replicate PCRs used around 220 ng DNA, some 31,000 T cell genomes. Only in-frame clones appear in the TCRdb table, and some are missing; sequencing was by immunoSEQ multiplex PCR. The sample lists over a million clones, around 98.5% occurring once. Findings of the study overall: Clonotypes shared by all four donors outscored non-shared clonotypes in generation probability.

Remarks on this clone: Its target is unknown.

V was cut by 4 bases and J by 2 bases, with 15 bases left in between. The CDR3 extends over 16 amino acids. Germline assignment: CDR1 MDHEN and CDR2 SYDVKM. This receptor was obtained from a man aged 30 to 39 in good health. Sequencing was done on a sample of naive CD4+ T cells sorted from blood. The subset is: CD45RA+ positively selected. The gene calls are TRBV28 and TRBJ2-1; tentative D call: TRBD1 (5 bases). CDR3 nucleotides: TGTGCCAGCAGTTCTTTTGCAGGGTTAACCTACAATGAGCAGTTCTTC. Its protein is CASSSFAGLTYNEQFF. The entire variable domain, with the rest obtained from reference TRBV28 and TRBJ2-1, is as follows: DVKVTQSSRYLVKRTGEKVFLECVQDMDHENMFWYRQDPGLGLRLIYFSYDVKMKEKGDIPEGYSVSREKKERFSLILESASTNQTSMYLCASSSFAGLTYNEQFFGPGTRLTVL.